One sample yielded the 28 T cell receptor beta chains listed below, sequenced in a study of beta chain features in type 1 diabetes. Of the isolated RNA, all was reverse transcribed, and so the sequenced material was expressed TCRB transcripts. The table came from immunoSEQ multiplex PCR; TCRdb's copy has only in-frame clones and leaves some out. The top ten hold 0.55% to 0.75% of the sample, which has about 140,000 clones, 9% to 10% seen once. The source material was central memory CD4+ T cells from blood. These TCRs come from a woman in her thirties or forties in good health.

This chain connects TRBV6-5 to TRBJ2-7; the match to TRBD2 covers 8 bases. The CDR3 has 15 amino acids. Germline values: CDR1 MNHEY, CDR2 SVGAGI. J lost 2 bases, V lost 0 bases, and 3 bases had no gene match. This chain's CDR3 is CASSYSNGGAYEQYF. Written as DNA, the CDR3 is TGTGCCAGCAGTTACTCGAACGGGGGGGCCTACGAGCAGTACTTC.

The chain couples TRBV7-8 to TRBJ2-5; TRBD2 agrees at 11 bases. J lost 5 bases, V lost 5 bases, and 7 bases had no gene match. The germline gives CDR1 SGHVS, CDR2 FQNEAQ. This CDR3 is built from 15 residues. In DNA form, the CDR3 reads TGTGCCAGCAGCCTTAGCGGGGGGGCCTTTGAGACCCAGTACTTC. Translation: CASSLSGGAFETQYF.

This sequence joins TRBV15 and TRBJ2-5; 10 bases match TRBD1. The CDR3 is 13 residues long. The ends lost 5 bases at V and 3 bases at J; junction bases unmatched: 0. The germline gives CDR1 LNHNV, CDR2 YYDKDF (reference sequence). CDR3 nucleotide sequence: TGTGCCACCAGCGGGACAGGGGAAGAGACCCAGTACTTC. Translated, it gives CATSGTGEETQYF.

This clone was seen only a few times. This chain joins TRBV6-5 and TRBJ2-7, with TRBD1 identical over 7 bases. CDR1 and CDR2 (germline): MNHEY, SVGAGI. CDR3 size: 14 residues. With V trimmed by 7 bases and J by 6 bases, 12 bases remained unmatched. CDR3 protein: CASTPHRGSGEQYF. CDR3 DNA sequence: TGTGCCAGCACCCCACACAGGGGAAGTGGCGAGCAGTACTTC.

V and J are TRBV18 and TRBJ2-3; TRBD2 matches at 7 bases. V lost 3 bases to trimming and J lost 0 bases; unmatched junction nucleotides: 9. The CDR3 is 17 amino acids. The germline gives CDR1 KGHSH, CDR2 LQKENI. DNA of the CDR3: TGTGCCAGCTCACCCCTCCCTGGGGGGGGAAGCACAGATACGCAGTATTTT. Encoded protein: CASSPLPGGGSTDTQYF.

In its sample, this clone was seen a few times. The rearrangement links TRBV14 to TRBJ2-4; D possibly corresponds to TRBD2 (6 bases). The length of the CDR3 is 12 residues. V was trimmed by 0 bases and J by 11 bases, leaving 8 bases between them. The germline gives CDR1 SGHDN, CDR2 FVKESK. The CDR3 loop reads CASSQEGRFQYF. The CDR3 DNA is TGTGCCAGCAGCCAAGAGGGGAGGTTTCAGTACTTC.

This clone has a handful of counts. The CDR3: CASSLGSLATGQETQYF. The CDR3 nucleotides read TGTGCCAGCAGCTTGGGCTCACTGGCGACAGGGCAAGAGACCCAGTACTTC. The chain employs TRBV7-9 and TRBJ2-5; 7 bases fit TRBD1. V shed 3 bases, J shed 2 bases, and the junction held 12 bases outside the gene matches. Germline V gene data show CDR1 as SEHNR and CDR2 as FQNEAQ (reference sequence). The CDR3 is made up of 17 amino acids.

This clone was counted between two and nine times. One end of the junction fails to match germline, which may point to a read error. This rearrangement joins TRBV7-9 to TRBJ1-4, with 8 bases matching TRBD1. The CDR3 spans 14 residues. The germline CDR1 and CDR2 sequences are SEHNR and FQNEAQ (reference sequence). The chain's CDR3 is CASSQDRGGEKLFF. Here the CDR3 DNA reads TGCGCCAGCAGCCAAGACAGGGGAGGCGAAAAACTGTTTTTT.

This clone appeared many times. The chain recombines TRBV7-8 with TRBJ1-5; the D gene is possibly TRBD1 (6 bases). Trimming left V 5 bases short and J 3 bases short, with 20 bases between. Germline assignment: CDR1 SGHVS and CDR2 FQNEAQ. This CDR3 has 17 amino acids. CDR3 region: CASSRSGTGTNNQPQHF. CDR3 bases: TGTGCCAGCAGCCGTTCAGGAACAGGGACCAACAATCAGCCCCAGCATTTT.

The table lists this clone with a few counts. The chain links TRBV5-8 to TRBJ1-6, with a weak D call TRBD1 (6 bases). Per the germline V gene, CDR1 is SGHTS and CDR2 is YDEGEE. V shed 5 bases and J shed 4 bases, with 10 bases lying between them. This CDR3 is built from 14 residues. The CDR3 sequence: CASRTGFYNSPLHF. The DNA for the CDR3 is TGTGCCAGCAGAACAGGGTTTTATAATTCACCCCTCCACTTT.

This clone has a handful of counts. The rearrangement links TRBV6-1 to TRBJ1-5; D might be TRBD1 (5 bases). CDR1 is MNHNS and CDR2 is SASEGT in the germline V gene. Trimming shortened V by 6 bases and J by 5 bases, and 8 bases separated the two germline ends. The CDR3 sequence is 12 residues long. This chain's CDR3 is CASSGRDQPQHF. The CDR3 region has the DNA TGTGCCAGCAGCGGCAGGGATCAGCCCCAGCATTTT.

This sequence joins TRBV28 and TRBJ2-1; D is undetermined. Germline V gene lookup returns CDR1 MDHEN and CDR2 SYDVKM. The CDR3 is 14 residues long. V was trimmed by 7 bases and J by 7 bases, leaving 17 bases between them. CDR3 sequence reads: CASTPFSRLNEQFF. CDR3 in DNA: TGTGCCAGCACCCCGTTTTCTCGGTTGAATGAGCAGTTCTTC.

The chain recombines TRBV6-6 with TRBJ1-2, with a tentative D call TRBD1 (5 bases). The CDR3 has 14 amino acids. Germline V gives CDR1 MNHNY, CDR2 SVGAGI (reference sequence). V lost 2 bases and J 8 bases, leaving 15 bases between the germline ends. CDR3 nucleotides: TGTGCCAGCAGTTACACTGGACAACACCAAGGCTACACCTTC. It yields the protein CASSYTGQHQGYTF.

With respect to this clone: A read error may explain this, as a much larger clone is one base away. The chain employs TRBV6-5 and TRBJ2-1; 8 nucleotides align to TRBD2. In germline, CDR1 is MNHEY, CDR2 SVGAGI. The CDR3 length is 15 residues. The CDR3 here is CASSDSGGAYNEQFF. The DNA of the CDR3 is TGTGCCAGCAGTGACTCCGGGGGGGCCTACAATGAGCAGTTCTTC.

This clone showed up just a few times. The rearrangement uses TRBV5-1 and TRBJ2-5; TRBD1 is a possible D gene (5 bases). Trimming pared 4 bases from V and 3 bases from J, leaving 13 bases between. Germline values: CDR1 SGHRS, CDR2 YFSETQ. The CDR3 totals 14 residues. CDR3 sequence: CASSRVGREETQYF. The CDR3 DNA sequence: TGCGCCAGCAGCCGTGTGGGGCGCGAAGAGACCCAGTACTTC.

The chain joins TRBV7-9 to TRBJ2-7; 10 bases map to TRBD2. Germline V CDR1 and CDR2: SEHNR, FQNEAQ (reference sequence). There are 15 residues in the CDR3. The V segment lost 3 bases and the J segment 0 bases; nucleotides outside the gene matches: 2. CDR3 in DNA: TGTGCCAGCAGCTTTGCTAGCGGGGGCTCCTACGAGCAGTACTTC. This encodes CASSFASGGSYEQYF. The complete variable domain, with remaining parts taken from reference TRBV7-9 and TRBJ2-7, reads DTGVSQNPRHKITKRGQNVTFRCDPISEHNRLYWYRQTLGQGPEFLTYFQNEAQLEKSRLLSDRFSAERPKGSFSTLEIQRTEQGDSAMYLCASSFASGGSYEQYFGPGTRLTVT.

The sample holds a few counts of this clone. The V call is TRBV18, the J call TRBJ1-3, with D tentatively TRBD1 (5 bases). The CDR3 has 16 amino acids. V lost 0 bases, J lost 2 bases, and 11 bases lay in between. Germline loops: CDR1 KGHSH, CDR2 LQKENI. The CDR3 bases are TGTGCCAGCTCACCACCGACGGCAGGGCCTGGAAACACCATATATTTT. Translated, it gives CASSPPTAGPGNTIYF.

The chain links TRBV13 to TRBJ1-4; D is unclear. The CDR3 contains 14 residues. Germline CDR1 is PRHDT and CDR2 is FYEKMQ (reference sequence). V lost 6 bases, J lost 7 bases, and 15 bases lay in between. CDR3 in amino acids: CASSIEGVGEKLFF. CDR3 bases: TGTGCCAGCAGTATTGAGGGAGTTGGTGAAAAACTGTTTTTT. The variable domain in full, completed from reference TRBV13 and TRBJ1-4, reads AAGVIQSPRHLIKEKRETATLKCYPIPRHDTVYWYQQGPGQDPQFLISFYEKMQSDKGSIPDRFSAQQFSDYHSELNMSSLELGDSALYFCASSIEGVGEKLFFGSGTQLSVL.

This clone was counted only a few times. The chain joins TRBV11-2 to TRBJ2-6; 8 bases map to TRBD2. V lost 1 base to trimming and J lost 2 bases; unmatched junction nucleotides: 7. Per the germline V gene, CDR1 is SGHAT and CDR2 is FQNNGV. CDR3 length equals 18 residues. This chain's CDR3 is CASSLVPAGVTGANVLTF. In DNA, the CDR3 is TGTGCCAGCAGCTTAGTTCCAGCGGGGGTTACTGGGGCCAACGTCCTGACTTTC.

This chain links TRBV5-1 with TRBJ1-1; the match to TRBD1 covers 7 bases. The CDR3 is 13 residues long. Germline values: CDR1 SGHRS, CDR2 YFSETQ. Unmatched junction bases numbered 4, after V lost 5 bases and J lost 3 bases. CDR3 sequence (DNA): TGCGCCAGCAGAACAGACAGGGACACTGAAGCTTTCTTT. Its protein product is CASRTDRDTEAFF.

This CDR3 is CASSLGTGGYGFYEQYF. The CDR3 DNA is TGTGCCAGCAGCCTCGGGACAGGGGGCTATGGTTTCTACGAGCAGTACTTC. V gene TRBV14 combines with J gene TRBJ2-7; 12 bases map to TRBD1. CDR1 SGHDN and CDR2 FVKESK come from the germline V gene. The J segment lost 3 bases and the V segment lost 4 bases, leaving 10 bases of the junction unmatched. The CDR3 length is 17 residues.

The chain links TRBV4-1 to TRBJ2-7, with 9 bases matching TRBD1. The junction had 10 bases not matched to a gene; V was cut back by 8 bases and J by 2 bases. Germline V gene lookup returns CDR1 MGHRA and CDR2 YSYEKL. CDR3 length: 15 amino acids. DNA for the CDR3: TGCGCCAGCGGGTCAAGCGGGACAGGGCCCTACGAGCAGTACTTC. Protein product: CASGSSGTGPYEQYF.

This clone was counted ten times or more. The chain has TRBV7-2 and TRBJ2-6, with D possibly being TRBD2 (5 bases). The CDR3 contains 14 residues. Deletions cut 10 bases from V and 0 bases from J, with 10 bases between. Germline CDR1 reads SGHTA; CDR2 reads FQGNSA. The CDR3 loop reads CATLRDSGANVLTF. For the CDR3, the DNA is TGTGCCACCCTCCGGGACTCTGGGGCCAACGTCCTGACTTTC. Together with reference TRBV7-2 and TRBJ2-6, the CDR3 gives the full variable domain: GAGVSQSPSNKVTEKGKDVELRCDPISGHTALYWYRQSLGQGLEFLIYFQGNSAPDKSGLPSDRFSAERTGGSVSTLTIQRTQQEDSAVYLCATLRDSGANVLTFGAGSRLTVL.

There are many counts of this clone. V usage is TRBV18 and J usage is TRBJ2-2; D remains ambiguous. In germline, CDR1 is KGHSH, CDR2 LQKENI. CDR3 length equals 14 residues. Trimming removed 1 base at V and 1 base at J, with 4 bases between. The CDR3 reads CASSPLGNTGELFF. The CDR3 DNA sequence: TGTGCCAGCTCACCACTCGGGAACACCGGGGAGCTGTTTTTT.

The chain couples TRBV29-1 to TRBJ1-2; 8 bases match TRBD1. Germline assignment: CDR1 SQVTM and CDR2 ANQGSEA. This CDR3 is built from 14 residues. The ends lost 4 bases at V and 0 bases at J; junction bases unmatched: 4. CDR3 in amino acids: CSVGQGKANYGYTF. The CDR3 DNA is TGCAGCGTTGGACAGGGGAAAGCTAACTATGGCTACACCTTC.

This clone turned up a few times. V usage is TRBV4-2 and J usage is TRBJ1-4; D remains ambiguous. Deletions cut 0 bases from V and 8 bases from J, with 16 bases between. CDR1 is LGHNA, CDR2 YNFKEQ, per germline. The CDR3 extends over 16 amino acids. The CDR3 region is CASSQEGRLTGEKLFF. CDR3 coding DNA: TGTGCCAGCAGCCAAGAAGGGAGGCTGACCGGGGAAAAACTGTTTTTT.

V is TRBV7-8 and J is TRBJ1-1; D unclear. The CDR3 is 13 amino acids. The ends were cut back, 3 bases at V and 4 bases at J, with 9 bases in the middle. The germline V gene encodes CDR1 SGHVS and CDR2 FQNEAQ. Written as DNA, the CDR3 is TGTGCCAGCAGCTTGCAGAGGGCCACTGAAGCTTTCTTT. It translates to CASSLQRATEAFF.

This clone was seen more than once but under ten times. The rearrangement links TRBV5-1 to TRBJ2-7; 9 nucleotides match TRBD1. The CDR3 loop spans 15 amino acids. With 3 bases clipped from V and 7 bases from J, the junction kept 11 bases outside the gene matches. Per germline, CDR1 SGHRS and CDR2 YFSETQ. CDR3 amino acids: CASSSTGTGSEEQYF. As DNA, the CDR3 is TGCGCCAGCAGCTCGACCGGGACAGGGTCCGAAGAGCAGTACTTC.